Sequencing of this TCR beta chain was carried out in a study of cytomegalovirus exposure and HLA in healthy donors. Primers included in the PCR were 60 Vbeta and 13 Jbeta primers. Only in-frame clones appear in the TCRdb table, and some are missing; sequencing was by immunoSEQ multiplex PCR. This table holds about 120,000 clones, around 78% found once. Study results and caveats: For presence/absence analyses, sequencing depth was assumed to be roughly uniform across donors. What a later analysis showed was that several of the most significant clusters appeared linked to common viral pathogens. Prior analysis indicated that the majority of TCR beta V segments exhibited productivity approximately 87% or approximately 30% of the time. TCR beta chain V- and J-gene trimming was linked, in a later analysis, to a missense variant in DCLRE1C.

The CDR3 sequence is 13 residues long. V was cut by 6 bases and J by 7 bases, with 14 bases left in between. As for this clone: No antigen is known for it.

The clonotype was recovered from a man younger than 35 in good health and CMV-seropositive. The rearrangement joins TRBV5-3 to TRBJ1-5; D gene uncertain. TRBV5-3 is reported as an ORF; its role is uncertain. The sample consisted of PBMCs. For the CDR3, the DNA is TGTGCCAGAACCAACAAAGGGAGCCAGCCCCAGCATTTT. It encodes CARTNKGSQPQHF.